The clone carrying this T cell receptor (beta chain) has just a few counts. Its specificity is unknown. It was from 2 million PBMCs stored at -80 C that the unsorted libraries were obtained. The germline CDR1 and CDR2 sequences are SEHNR and FQNEAQ (reference sequence). The CDR3 runs 14 residues. Trimming took 4 bases from V and 6 from J; bases not matched to a gene: 6. This entry is derived from a study of neurological immune-mediated disorders. Study conclusions and caveats: No sharing of CDR3 amino acid sequences was observed among expanded clones across subjects, suggesting private repertoires in all groups.

TCRdb recomputed calls from the 5' RACE reads with MiXCR, one row per CDR3 protein. The sample has roughly 80,000 distinct CDR3 sequences, about 9.3% seen once; the top ten hold roughly 2%. This sequence joins TRBV7-9 and TRBJ1-1; 9 positions match TRBD1. The sequence derives from a man aged 35-49 years in good health. The sample was PBMCs. The CDR3, as DNA: TGTGCCAGCAGCTCCCTACAGGGGGCCTCTGAAGCTTTCTTT. As protein: CASSSLQGASEAFF.